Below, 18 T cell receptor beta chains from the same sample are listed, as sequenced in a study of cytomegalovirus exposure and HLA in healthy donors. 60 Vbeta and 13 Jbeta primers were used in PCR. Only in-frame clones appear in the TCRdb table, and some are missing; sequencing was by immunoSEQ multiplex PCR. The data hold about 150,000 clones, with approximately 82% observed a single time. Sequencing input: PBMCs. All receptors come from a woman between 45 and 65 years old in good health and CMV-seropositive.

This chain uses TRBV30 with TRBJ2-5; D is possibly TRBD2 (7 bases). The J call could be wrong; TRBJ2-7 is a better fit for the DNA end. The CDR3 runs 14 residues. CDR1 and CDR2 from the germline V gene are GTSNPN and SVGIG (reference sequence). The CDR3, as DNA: TGTGCCTGGAGCTTTCCATCGGGGGGCGCCGAGCAGTACTTC. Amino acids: CAWSFPSGGAEQYF.

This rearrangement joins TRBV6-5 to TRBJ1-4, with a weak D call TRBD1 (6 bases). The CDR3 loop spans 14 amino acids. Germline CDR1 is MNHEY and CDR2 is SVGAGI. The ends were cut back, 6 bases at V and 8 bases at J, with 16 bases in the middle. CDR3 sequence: CASRGTLTREKLFF. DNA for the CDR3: TGTGCCAGCAGAGGGACACTCACTCGGGAAAAACTGTTTTTT.

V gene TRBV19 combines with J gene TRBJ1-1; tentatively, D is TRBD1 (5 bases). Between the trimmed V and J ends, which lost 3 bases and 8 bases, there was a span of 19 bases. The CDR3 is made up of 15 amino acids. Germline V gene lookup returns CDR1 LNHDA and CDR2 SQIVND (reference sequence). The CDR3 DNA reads TGTGCCAGTAGTATTGCTGGACAACGGCCCCGGGAAGCTTTCTTT. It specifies CASSIAGQRPREAFF.

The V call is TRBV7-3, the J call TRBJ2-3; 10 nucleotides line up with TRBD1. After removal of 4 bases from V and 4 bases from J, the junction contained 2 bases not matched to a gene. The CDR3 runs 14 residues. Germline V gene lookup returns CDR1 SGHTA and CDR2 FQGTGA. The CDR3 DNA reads TGTGCCAGCAGCTCCGGGACAGGGGCAGATACGCAGTATTTT. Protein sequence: CASSSGTGADTQYF.

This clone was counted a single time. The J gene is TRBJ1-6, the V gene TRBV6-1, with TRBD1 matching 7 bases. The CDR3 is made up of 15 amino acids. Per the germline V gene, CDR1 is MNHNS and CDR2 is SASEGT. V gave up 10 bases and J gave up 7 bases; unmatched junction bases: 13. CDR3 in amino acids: CATELDRVGNSPLHF. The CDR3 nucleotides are TGTGCCACCGAGTTAGACAGGGTGGGAAATTCACCCCTCCACTTT.

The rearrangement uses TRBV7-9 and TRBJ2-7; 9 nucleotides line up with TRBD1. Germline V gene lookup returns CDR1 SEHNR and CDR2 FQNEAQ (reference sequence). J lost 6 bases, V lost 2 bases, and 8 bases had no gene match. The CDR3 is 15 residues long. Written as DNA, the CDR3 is TGTGCCAGCAGCTTACTGGGACAGGGCGTCCCCGAGCAGTACTTC. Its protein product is CASSLLGQGVPEQYF.

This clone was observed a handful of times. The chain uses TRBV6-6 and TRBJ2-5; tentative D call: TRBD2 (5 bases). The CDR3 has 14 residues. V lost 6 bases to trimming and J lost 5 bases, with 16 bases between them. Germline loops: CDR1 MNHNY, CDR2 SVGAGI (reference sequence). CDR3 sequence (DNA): TGTGCCAGCAGGGAACTTGGACGCGGGGAGACCCAGTACTTC. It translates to CASRELGRGETQYF.

The DNA for the CDR3 is TGTGCCAGCAGTCAAACCCCAGGGCCCAACACTGAAGCTTTCTTT. This codes for CASSQTPGPNTEAFF. The chain is built from TRBV6-5 and TRBJ1-1; a possible D gene is TRBD1 (5 bases). Germline-derived CDR1 and CDR2 are MNHEY and SVGAGI. The V end lost 5 bases, the J end lost 2 bases, and 15 bases lay between the germline ends. This CDR3 contains 15 residues.

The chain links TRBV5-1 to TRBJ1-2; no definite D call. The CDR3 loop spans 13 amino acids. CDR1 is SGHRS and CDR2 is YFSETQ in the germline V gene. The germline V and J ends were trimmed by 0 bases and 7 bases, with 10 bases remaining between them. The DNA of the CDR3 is TGCGCCAGCAGCTTGGCGGACTCTACTGGCTACACCTTC. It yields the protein CASSLADSTGYTF.

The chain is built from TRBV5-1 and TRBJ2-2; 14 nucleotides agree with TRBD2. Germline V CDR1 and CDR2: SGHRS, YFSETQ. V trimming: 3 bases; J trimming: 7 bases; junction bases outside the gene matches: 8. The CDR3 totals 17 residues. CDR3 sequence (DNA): TGCGCCAGCAGCTCCTCGACTAGCGGGGGGGCCGGCGGGGAGCTGTTTTTT. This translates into CASSSSTSGGAGGELFF.

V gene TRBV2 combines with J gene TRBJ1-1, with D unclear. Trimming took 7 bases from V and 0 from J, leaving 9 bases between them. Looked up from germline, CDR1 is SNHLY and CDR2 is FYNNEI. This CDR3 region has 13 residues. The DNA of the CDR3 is TGTGCCAGCAACACAGATATGAACACTGAAGCTTTCTTT. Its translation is CASNTDMNTEAFF.

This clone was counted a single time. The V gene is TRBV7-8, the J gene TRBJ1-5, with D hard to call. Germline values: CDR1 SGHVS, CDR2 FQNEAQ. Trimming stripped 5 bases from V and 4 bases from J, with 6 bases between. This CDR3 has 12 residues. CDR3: CASSPFNQPQHF. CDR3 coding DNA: TGTGCCAGCAGCCCTTTTAATCAGCCCCAGCATTTT. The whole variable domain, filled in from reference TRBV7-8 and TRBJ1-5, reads GAGVSQSPRYKVAKRGQDVALRCDPISGHVSLFWYQQALGQGPEFLTYFQNEAQLDKSGLPSDRFFAERPEGSVSTLKIQRTQQEDSAVYLCASSPFNQPQHFGDGTRLSIL.

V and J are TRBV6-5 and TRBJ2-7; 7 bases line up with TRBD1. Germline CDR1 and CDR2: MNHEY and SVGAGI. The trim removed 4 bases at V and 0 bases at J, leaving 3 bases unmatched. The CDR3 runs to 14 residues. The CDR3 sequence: CASSFRDSSYEQYF. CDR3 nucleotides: TGTGCCAGCAGTTTCCGGGACAGCTCCTACGAGCAGTACTTC.

The CDR3 DNA reads as TGTGCCAGCAGCTTGGTGGCGGGGCCTGAAGCTTTCTTT. Its protein is CASSLVAGPEAFF. J is TRBJ1-1 and V is TRBV5-5; the D gene is possibly TRBD1 (5 bases). V shed 0 bases and J shed 6 bases, with 9 bases lying between them. The CDR3 has 13 residues. Looked up from germline, CDR1 is SGHKS and CDR2 is YYEKEE (reference sequence).

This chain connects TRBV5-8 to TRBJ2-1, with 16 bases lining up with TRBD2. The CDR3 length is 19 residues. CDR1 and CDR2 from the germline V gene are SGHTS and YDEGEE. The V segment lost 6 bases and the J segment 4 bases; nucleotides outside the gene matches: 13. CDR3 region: CASTLLGLAGGAGYNEQFF. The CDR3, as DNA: TGTGCCAGCACTCTTTTGGGACTAGCGGGGGGGGCCGGATACAATGAGCAGTTCTTC.

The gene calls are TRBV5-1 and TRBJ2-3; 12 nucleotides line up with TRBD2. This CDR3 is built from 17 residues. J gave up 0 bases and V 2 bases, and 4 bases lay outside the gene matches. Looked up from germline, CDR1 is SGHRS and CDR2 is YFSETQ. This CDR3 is CASSFGTSGQSTDTQYF. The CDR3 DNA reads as TGCGCCAGCAGCTTTGGGACTAGCGGGCAGAGCACAGATACGCAGTATTTT. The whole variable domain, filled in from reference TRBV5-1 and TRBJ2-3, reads KAGVTQTPRYLIKTRGQQVTLSCSPISGHRSVSWYQQTPGQGLQFLFEYFSETQRNKGNFPGRFSGRQFSNSRSEMNVSTLELGDSALYLCASSFGTSGQSTDTQYFGPGTRLTVL.

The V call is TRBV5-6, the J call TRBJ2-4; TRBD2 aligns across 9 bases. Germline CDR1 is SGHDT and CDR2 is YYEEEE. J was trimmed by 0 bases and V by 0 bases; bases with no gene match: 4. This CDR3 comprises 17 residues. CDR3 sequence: CASSLGRGGLAKNIQYF. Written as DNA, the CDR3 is TGTGCCAGCAGCTTGGGGCGGGGGGGCCTAGCCAAAAACATTCAGTACTTC.

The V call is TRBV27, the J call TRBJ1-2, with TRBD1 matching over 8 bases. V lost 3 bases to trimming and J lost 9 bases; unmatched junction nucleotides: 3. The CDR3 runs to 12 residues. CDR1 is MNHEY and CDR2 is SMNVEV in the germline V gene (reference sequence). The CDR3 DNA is TGTGCCAGCAGTTTCCGACAGGGGAGCTACACCTTC. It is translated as CASSFRQGSYTF.